These 9 T cell receptor beta chains share one sample of origin, sequenced in a study of blood T cell repertoires in COVID-19. Method: immunoSEQ multiplex PCR; TCRdb's copy keeps in-frame clones and lacks some. The sample has tens of thousands of clones; 90% are singletons. Sequenced: peripheral blood. These receptors were collected from a man in his forties or fifties with acute or convalescent COVID-19.

The chain has TRBV7-6 and TRBJ1-4; D ambiguous. V shed 4 bases and J shed 11 bases, with 8 bases lying between them. Germline values: CDR1 SGHVS, CDR2 FNYEAQ. CDR3 size: 11 residues. The CDR3 here is CASSYGAKLFF. The CDR3 nucleotides read TGTGCCAGCAGCTACGGAGCGAAACTGTTTTTT.

The count of this clone is one. The chain joins TRBV7-2 to TRBJ2-1, with 10 bases that match TRBD1. From germline, CDR1 is SGHTA and CDR2 FQGNSA. The CDR3 spans 16 residues. The V and J ends lost 0 bases and 7 bases, in that order; junction bases with no gene match: 6. This CDR3 is CASSLASGQGLNEQFF. As DNA, the CDR3 is TGTGCCAGCAGCTTAGCATCGGGACAGGGGTTGAATGAGCAGTTCTTC.

This chain connects TRBV9 to TRBJ1-5; D is possibly TRBD1 (6 bases). V was clipped by 5 bases and J by 1 base, with 10 bases between them. The CDR3 is 14 residues long. Looked up from germline, CDR1 is SGDLS and CDR2 is YYNGEE. Written as DNA, the CDR3 is TGTGCCAGCAGTAAGGGGGTGAGCAATCAGCCCCAGCATTTT. It codes for CASSKGVSNQPQHF.

V and J are TRBV4-1 and TRBJ2-1; D unclear. Deletions cut 1 base from V and 5 bases from J, with 6 bases between. The germline V gene has CDR1 MGHRA and CDR2 YSYEKL. The CDR3 covers 13 residues. The CDR3 DNA follows: TGCGCCAGCAGCCAAGTCGCAGACAATGAGCAGTTCTTC. It is translated as CASSQVADNEQFF.

This chain connects TRBV4-1 to TRBJ2-5, with a tentative D call TRBD2 (6 bases). Germline CDR1 is MGHRA and CDR2 is YSYEKL. This CDR3 region has 15 residues. Trimming cost V 2 bases and J 1 base, with 11 bases left between them. CDR3 DNA sequence: TGCGCCAGCAGCCAAACCGGGACTCTCCAAGAGACCCAGTACTTC. This sequence encodes CASSQTGTLQETQYF.

The chain uses TRBV10-3 and TRBJ2-5; tentative D call: TRBD2 (6 bases). Germline-derived CDR1 and CDR2 are ENHRY and SYGVKD. V lost 2 bases to trimming and J lost 5 bases, with 6 bases between them. This CDR3 has 12 amino acids. CDR3 coding DNA: TGTGCCATCAGTGAGGGGGGGGAGACCCAGTACTTC. Its translation: CAISEGGETQYF.

V gene TRBV6-2 or TRBV6-3 combines with J gene TRBJ2-3; no reliable D call. There are 13 residues in the CDR3. CDR1 is MNHEY, CDR2 SVGEGT, per germline. Trimming removed 6 bases from V and 2 bases from J, with 9 bases in between. The CDR3 protein is CASSPPSTDTQYF. The CDR3 DNA reads as TGTGCCAGCAGCCCCCCCTCCACAGATACGCAGTATTTT.

V is TRBV19 and J is TRBJ1-6; 8 bases line up with TRBD1. Trimming took 6 bases from V and 4 from J; bases not matched to a gene: 5. Germline CDR1 LNHDA, CDR2 SQIVND (reference sequence). The CDR3 consists of 15 residues. The DNA for the CDR3 is TGTGCCAGTAGCCTCCGGACAGGGTATAATTCACCCCTCCACTTT. Its protein product is CASSLRTGYNSPLHF.

The chain carries TRBV28 and TRBJ1-6, with 8 bases identical to TRBD1. The CDR3 totals 16 residues. From germline, CDR1 is MDHEN and CDR2 SYDVKM. The ends lost 3 bases at V and 6 bases at J; junction bases unmatched: 7. This chain's CDR3 is CASSFQQGGSNSPLHF. The CDR3, as DNA: TGTGCCAGCAGTTTCCAACAGGGGGGCTCTAATTCACCCCTCCACTTT. The full variable domain, completed using reference TRBV28 and TRBJ1-6, is DVKVTQSSRYLVKRTGEKVFLECVQDMDHENMFWYRQDPGLGLRLIYFSYDVKMKEKGDIPEGYSVSREKKERFSLILESASTNQTSMYLCASSFQQGGSNSPLHFGNGTRLTVT.